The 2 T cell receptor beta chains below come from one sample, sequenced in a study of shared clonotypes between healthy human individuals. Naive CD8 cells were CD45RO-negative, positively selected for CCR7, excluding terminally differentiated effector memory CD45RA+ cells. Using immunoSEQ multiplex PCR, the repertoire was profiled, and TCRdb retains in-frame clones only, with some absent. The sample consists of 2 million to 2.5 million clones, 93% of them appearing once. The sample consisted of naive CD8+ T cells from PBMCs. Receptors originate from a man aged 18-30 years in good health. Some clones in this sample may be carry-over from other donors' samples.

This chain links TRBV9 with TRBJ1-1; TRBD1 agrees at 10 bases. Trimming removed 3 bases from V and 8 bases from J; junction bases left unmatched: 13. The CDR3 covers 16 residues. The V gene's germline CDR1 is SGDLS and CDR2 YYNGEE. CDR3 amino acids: CASSANPGQGSYEAFF. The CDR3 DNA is TGTGCCAGCAGCGCAAATCCGGGACAGGGGAGTTACGAAGCTTTCTTT.

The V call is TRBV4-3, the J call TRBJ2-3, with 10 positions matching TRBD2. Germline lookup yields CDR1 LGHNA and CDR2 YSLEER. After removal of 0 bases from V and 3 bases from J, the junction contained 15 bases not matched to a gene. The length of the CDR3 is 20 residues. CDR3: CASSQEGPLAGELGTDTQYF. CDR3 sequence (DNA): TGCGCCAGCAGCCAAGAGGGGCCGCTAGCGGGAGAATTGGGGACAGATACGCAGTATTTT.